This is a list of T cell receptor beta chains from one sample in a study of cytomegalovirus exposure and HLA in healthy donors. Sequencing was performed with immunoSEQ multiplex PCR; in TCRdb, only in-frame clones are kept and a portion is missing. Of about 100,000 clones detected, approximately 85% appear once; the ten largest clones hold around 3.9%. Input material: PBMCs. These receptors originate from a man aged 25-45 years in good health and CMV-seronegative. Each CDR3 is given without its conserved first and last residue.

V	J	CDR3
TRBV19	TRBJ2-7	ASSIGSAYEQY
TRBV4-1	TRBJ2-3	ASTLRGPADTQY
TRBV27	TRBJ2-2	ASSSPALSGTGELF
TRBV29-1	TRBJ2-7	SVNFRDRYYEQY
TRBV28	TRBJ2-1	ASGGTSSYNEQF
TRBV9	TRBJ1-1	ASSPPRGGAF
TRBV6-1	TRBJ1-5	ASKNGVHSNQPQH
TRBV7-7	TRBJ2-7	ASSLVDGGNYEQY
TRBV25-1	TRBJ1-5	ARNPGEGGNQPQH
TRBV6-5	TRBJ2-6	ASSYPSSGANVLT
TRBV10-1	TRBJ2-1	ASSGKGLAGGPWYNEQF
TRBV9	TRBJ2-7	ASSSGTGGYEQY
TRBV7-3	TRBJ2-1	ASSLGTGSYNEQF
TRBV6-5	TRBJ2-2	ATFSSLSVRELF
TRBV14	TRBJ2-5	ASSQDAGGAGWAQY
TRBV6-6	TRBJ1-1	ASSYRGLNTEAF
TRBV27	TRBJ2-1	ASSSRLAGGPRNEQF
TRBV4-3	TRBJ2-6	ASSQDAGVGANVLT
TRBV5-6	TRBJ1-5	ASSLWGVINQPQH
TRBV18	TRBJ2-7	ASSPPPGAYEQY
TRBV28	TRBJ2-7	ASSRPSGSSYEQY
TRBV10-3	TRBJ1-1	AIGQGAWTEAF